Given below is one T cell receptor (beta chain) in context. The antigen is not known. Pools of viral peptides were used by the ViraFEST assay to expand antigen-specific CD4+ T cells ahead of sequencing. Isolating CD4+ T cells followed around nine days of culture. None of these healthy vaccinees had been infected with SARS-CoV-2 before vaccination. The culture medium for two million PBMC per well included 10 IU/ml IL-2 and about 9.9 ug/ml peptides. Losses at the gene ends were 0 bases for V and 3 bases for J; bases not matched to a gene: 1. Germline CDR1 KGHSH, CDR2 LQKENI. This CDR3 has 14 amino acids. Clones were read by immunoSEQ multiplex PCR, and TCRdb kept only the in-frame ones, dropping some. The top ten hold around 20% of the sample, which has 55,000 or so clones, 55% to 75% seen once. This entry belongs to a study of vaccination effects on CD4 cells after COVID-19. Regarding the study as a whole: The authors studied few convalescent patients and collected no early post-infection timepoints.

This clonotype originated in a human donor who received a COVID-19 vaccine. The material sequenced was CD4+ T cells from PBMCs cultured with SARS-CoV-2 spike peptides, taken before COVID-19 vaccination. The chain is built from TRBV18 and TRBJ1-2; TRBD1 aligns across 7 bases. The CDR3 sequence is CASSPPTGDYGYTF. The CDR3 bases are TGTGCCAGCTCACCACCCACAGGGGACTATGGCTACACCTTC.